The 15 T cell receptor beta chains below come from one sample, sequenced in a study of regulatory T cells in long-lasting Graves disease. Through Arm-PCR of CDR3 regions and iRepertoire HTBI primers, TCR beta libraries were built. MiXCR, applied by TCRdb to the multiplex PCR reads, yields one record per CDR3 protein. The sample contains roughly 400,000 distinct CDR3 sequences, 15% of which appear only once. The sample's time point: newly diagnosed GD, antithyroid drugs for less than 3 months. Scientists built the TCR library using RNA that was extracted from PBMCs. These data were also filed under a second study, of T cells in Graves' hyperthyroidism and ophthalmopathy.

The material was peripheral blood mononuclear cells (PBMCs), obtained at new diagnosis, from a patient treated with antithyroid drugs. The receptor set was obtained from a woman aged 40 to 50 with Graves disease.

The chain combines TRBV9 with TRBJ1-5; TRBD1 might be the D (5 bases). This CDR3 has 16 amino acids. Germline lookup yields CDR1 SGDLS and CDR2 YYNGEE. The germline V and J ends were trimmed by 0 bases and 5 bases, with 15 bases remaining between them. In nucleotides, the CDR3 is TGTGCCAGCAGCGTAGTCTTCGGGGGAAGGTATCAGCCCCAGCATTTT. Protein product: CASSVVFGGRYQPQHF.

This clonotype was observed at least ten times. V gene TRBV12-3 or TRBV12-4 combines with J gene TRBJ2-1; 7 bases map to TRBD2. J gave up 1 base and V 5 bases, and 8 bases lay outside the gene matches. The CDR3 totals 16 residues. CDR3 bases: TGTGCCAGCAGTCTAATAGCGGGCCGATCCTACAATGAGCAGTTCTTC. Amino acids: CASSLIAGRSYNEQFF.

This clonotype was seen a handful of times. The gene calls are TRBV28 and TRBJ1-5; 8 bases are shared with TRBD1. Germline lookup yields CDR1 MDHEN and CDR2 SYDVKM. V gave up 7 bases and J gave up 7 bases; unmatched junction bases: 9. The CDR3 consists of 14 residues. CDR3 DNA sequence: TGTGCCAGCAACCCGGGACAGGAGGTACAGCCCCAGCATTTT. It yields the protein CASNPGQEVQPQHF. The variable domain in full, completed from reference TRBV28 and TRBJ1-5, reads DVKVTQSSRYLVKRTGEKVFLECVQDMDHENMFWYRQDPGLGLRLIYFSYDVKMKEKGDIPEGYSVSREKKERFSLILESASTNQTSMYLCASNPGQEVQPQHFGDGTRLSIL.

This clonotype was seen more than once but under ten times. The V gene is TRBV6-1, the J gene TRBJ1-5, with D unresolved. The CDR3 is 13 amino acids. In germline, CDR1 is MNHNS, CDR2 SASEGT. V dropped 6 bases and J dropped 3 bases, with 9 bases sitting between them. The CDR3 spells CASRIGYNQPQHF. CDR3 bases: TGTGCCAGCAGGATAGGGTACAATCAGCCCCAGCATTTT.

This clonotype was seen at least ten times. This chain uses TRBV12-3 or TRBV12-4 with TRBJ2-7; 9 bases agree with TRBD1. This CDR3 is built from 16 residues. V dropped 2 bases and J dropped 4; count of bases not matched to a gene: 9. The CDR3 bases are TGTGCCAGCAGTTTAAGCCGGGACAGGGTGGGATACGAGCAGTACTTC. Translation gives CASSLSRDRVGYEQYF.

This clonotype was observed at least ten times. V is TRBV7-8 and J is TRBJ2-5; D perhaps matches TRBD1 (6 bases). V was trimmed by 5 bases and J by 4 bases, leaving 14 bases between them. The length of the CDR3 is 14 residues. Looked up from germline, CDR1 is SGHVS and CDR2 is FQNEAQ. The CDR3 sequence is CASSPLGARETQYF. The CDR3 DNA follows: TGTGCCAGCAGCCCTCTGGGGGCTCGAGAGACCCAGTACTTC. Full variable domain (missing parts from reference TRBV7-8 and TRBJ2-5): GAGVSQSPRYKVAKRGQDVALRCDPISGHVSLFWYQQALGQGPEFLTYFQNEAQLDKSGLPSDRFFAERPEGSVSTLKIQRTQQEDSAVYLCASSPLGARETQYFGPGTRLLVL.

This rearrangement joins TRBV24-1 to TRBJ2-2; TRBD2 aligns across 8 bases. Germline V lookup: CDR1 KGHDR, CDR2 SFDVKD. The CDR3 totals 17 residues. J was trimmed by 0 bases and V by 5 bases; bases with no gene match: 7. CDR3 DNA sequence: TGTGCCACCAGTGCCAGCGGACTAGCCCCGAACACCGGGGAGCTGTTTTTT. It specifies CATSASGLAPNTGELFF.

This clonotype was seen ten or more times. The CDR3 sequence: CSVDSSGRNLRSTDTQYF. CDR3 coding DNA: TGCAGCGTTGACTCTAGCGGGAGAAATCTAAGAAGCACAGATACGCAGTATTTT. The J gene is TRBJ2-3, the V gene TRBV29-1, with TRBD2 matching over 10 bases. The ends lost 3 bases at V and 0 bases at J; junction bases unmatched: 12. This CDR3 contains 18 residues. Germline CDR1 and CDR2: SQVTM and ANQGSEA.

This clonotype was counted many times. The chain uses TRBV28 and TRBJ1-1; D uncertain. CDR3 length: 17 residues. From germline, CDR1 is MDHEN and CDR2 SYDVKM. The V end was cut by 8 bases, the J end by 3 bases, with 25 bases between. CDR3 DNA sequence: TGTGCCAGCTCCGGCAACTCGCGTATCTTGTACGACACTGAAGCTTTCTTT. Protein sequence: CASSGNSRILYDTEAFF.

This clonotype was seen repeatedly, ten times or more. This CDR3 is CASSPGKATNEKLFF. Here the CDR3 DNA reads TGTGCCAGCAGCCCTGGCAAAGCAACTAATGAAAAACTGTTTTTT. This chain connects TRBV28 to TRBJ1-4; unclear D gene. V lost 6 bases to trimming and J lost 0 bases, with 11 bases between them. Germline loops: CDR1 MDHEN, CDR2 SYDVKM. The CDR3 has 15 amino acids.

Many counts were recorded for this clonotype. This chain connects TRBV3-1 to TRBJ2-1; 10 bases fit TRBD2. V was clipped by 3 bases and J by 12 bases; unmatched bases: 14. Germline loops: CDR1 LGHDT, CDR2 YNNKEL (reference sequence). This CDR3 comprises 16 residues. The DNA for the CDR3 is TGTGCCAGCAGCCACGCCCTAGCGGGAGTATTAATGATGCAGTTCTTC. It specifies CASSHALAGVLMMQFF.

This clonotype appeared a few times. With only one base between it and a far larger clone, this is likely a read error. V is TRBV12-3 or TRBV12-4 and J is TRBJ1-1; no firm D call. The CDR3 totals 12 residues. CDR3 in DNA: TGTGCCTGCAGCCTTGGGGACACTGAAGCTTTCTTT. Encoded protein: CACSLGDTEAFF.

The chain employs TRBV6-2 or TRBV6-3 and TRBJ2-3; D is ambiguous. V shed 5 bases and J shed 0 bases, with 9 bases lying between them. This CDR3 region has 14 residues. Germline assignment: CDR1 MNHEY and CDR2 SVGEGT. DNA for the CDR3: TGTGCCAGCAGTGCCGACTCCAGCACAGATACGCAGTATTTT. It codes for CASSADSSTDTQYF.

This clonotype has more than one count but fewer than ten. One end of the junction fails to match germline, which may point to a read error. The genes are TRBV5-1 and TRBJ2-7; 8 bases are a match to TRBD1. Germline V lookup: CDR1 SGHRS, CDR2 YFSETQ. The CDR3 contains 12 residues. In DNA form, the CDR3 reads TGCGCCAGCAGCTTGGCCGGACAGGGTTCGGACTTC. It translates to CASSLAGQGSDF.

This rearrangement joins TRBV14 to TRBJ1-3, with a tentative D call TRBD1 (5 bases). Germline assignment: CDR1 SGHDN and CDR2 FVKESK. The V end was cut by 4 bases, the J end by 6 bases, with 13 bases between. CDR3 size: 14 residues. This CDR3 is CASSPRPGSNTIYF. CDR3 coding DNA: TGTGCCAGCAGCCCTCGGCCAGGGTCAAACACCATATATTTT.